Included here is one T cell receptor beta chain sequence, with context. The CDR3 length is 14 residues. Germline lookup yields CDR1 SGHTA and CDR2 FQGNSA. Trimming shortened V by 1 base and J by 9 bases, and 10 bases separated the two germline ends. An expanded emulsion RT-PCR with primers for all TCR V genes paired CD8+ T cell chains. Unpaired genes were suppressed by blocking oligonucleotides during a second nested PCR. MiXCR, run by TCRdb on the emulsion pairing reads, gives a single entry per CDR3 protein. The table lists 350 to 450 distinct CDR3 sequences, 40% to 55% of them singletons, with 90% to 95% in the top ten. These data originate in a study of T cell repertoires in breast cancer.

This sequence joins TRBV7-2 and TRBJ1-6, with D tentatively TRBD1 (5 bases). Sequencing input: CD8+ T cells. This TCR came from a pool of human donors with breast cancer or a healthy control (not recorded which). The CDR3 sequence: CASSLERGPSPLHF. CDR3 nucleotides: TGTGCCAGCAGCTTAGAGAGGGGACCTTCACCCCTCCACTTT.